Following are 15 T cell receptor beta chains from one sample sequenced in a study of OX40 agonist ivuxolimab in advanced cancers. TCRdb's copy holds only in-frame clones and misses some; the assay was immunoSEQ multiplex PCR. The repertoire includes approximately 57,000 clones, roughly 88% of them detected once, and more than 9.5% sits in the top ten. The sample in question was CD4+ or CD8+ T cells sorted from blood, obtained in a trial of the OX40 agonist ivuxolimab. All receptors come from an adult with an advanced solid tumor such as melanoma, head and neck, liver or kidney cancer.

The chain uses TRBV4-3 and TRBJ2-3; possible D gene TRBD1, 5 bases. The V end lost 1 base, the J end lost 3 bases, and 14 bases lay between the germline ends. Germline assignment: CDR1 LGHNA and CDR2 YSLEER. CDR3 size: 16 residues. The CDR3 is CASSQVEGAGTDTQYF. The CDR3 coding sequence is TGCGCCAGCAGCCAAGTGGAAGGGGCCGGGACAGATACGCAGTATTTT.

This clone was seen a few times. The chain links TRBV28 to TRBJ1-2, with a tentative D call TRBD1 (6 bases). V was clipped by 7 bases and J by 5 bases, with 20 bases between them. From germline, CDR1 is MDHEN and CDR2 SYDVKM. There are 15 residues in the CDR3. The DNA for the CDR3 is TGTGCCAGCACCCTCATCCGGGGGCGTATGTATGGCTACACCTTC. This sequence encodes CASTLIRGRMYGYTF.

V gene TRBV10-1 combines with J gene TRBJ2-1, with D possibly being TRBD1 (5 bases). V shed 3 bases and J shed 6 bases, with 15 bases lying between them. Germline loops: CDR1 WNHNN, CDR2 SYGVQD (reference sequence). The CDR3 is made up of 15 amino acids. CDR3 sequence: CASSDPPGTGNEQFF. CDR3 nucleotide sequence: TGCGCCAGCAGTGACCCCCCCGGAACAGGCAATGAGCAGTTCTTC.

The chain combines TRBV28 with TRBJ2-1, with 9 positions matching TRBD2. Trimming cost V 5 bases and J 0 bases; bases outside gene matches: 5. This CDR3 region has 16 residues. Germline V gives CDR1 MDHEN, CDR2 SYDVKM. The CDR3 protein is CASSPLAGSSYNEQFF. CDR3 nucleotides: TGTGCCAGCAGTCCACTAGCGGGCTCCTCCTACAATGAGCAGTTCTTC. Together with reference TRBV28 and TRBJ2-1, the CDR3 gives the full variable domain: DVKVTQSSRYLVKRTGEKVFLECVQDMDHENMFWYRQDPGLGLRLIYFSYDVKMKEKGDIPEGYSVSREKKERFSLILESASTNQTSMYLCASSPLAGSSYNEQFFGPGTRLTVL.

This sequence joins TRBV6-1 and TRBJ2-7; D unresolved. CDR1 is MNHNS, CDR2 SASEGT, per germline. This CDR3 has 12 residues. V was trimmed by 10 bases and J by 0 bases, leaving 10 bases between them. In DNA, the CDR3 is TGTGCCACACTTGGAACCTCCTACGAGCAGTACGTC. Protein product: CATLGTSYEQYV.

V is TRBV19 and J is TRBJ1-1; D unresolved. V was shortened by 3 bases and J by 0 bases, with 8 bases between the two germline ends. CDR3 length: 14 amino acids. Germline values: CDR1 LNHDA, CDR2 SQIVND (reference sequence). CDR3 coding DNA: TGTGCCAGTAGTATTCTGAACATGAACACTGAAGCTTTCTTT. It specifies CASSILNMNTEAFF.

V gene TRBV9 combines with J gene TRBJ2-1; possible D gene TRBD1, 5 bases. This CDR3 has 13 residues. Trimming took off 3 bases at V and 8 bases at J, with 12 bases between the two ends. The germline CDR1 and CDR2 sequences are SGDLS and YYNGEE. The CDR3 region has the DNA TGTGCCAGCAGCGGGGCCCAGGGCGATGAGCAGTTCTTC. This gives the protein CASSGAQGDEQFF.

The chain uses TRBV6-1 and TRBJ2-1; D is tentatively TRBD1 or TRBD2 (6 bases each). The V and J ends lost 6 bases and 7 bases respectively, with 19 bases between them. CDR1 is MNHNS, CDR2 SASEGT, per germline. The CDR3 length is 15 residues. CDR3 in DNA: TGTGCCAGCAGGAGACAGGAGGGGATGGATAATGAGCAGTTCTTC. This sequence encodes CASRRQEGMDNEQFF.

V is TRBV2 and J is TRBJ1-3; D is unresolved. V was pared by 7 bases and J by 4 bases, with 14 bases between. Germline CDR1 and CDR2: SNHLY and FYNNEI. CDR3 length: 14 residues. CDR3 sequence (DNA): TGTGCCAGCACCCCCAACCACGCCGGAAACACCATATATTTT. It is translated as CASTPNHAGNTIYF.

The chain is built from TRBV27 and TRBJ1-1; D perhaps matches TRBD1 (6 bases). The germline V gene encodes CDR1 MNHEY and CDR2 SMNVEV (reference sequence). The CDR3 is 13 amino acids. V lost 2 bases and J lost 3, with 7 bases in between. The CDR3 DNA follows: TGTGCCAGCAGTTTAGGGGGCGACACTGAAGCTTTCTTT. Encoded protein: CASSLGGDTEAFF.

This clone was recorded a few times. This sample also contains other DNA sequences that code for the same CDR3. CDR3 residues: CASSMAANTEAFF. The CDR3 bases are TGTGCCAGTAGTATGGCAGCGAACACTGAAGCTTTCTTT. The chain joins TRBV19 to TRBJ1-1; D is unresolved. The CDR3 contains 13 residues. Deletions cut 3 bases from V and 1 base from J, with 6 bases between. CDR1 and CDR2 from the germline V gene are LNHDA and SQIVND (reference sequence).

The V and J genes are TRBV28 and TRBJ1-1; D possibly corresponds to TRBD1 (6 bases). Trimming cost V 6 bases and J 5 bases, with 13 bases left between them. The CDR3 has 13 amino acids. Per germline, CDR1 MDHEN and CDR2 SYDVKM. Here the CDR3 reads CASSIGRGTEAFF. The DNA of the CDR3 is TGTGCCAGCAGCATAGGCAGGGGAACTGAAGCTTTCTTT.

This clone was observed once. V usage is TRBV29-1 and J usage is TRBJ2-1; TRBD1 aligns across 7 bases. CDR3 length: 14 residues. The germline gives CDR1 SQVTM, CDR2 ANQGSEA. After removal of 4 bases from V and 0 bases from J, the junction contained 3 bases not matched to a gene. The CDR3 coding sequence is TGCAGCGTTGTTACAGGGGCCTCCTACAATGAGCAGTTCTTC. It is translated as CSVVTGASYNEQFF.

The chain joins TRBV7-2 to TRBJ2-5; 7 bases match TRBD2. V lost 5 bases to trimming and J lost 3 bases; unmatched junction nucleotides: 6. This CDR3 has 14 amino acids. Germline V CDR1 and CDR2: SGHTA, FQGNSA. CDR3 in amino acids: CASSAGLGKETQYF. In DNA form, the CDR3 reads TGTGCCAGCAGCGCCGGACTAGGGAAAGAGACCCAGTACTTC. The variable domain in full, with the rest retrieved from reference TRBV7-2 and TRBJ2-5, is GAGVSQSPSNKVTEKGKDVELRCDPISGHTALYWYRQSLGQGLEFLIYFQGNSAPDKSGLPSDRFSAERTGGSVSTLTIQRTQQEDSAVYLCASSAGLGKETQYFGPGTRLLVL.

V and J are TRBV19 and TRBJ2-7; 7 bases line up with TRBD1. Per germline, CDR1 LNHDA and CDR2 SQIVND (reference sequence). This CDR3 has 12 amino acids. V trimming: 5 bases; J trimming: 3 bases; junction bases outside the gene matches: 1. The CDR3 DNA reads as TGTGCCAGTAGTCCAGGGGGCTACGAGCAGTACTTC. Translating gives CASSPGGYEQYF.